The clone carrying this TCR beta chain was observed a handful of times. Data came from immunoSEQ multiplex PCR; TCRdb stores just in-frame clones and leaves some out. The data show more than 85,000 clones, approximately 89% seen once. These data originate in a study of PD-1 blockade in classical Hodgkin lymphoma. Time point denoted: cycle 4 day 1 (C4D1), after 6 weeks of nivolumab. All trial patients relapsed after autologous stem cell transplantation. There are 15 residues in the CDR3. Per the germline V gene, CDR1 is SGHNT and CDR2 is YYREEE (reference sequence). With 6 bases removed from V and 3 bases from J, the gap between germline ends came to 15 bases.

The chain employs TRBV5-4 and TRBJ2-2; D not certain. Sequencing was performed on peripheral blood mononuclear cells (PBMCs), taken before the fourth cycle of nivolumab. This receptor was obtained from a human donor with classical Hodgkin lymphoma. Here the CDR3 DNA reads TGTGCCAGCATTGACGGCCTGTTGGACACCGGGGAGCTGTTTTTT. It specifies CASIDGLLDTGELFF.